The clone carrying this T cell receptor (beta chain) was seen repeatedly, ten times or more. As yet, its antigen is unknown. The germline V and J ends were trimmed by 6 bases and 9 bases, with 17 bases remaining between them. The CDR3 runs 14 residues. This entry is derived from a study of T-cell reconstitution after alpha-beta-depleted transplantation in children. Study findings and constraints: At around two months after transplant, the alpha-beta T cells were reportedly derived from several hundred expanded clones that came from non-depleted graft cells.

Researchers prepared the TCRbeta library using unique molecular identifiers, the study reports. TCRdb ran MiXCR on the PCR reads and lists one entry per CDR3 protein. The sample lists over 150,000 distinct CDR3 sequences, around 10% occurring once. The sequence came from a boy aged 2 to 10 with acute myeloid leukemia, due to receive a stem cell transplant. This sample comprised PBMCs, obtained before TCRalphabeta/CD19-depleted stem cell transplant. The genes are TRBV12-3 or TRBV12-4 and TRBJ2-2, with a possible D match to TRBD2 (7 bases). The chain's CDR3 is CASRGGGFARELFF. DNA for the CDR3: TGTGCCAGCAGGGGAGGGGGTTTTGCCCGGGAGCTGTTTTTT.